These 17 T cell receptor beta chains were all obtained from the same sample, sequenced in a study of T cells in Graves' hyperthyroidism and ophthalmopathy. RNA transcripts were the template for amplifying TCR beta CDR3 regions. HTBI primers were employed in a first-round RT-PCR of the TCR CDR3. Using its own MiXCR run on the multiplex PCR reads, TCRdb lists one record per CDR3 protein. The sample has about 360,000 distinct CDR3 sequences, around a sixth seen once. Sequencing was done on a sample of blood. All receptors derive from a woman under 30 with Graves' hyperthyroidism that later progressed to Graves' ophthalmopathy.

In this sample, this clonotype turned up many times. The gene calls are TRBV20-1 and TRBJ2-1; the match to TRBD2 covers 10 bases. Germline V lookup: CDR1 DFQATT, CDR2 SNEGSKA (reference sequence). The ends lost 3 bases at V and 6 bases at J; junction bases unmatched: 2. This CDR3 contains 13 residues. This chain's CDR3 is CSASGLAANEQFF. As DNA, the CDR3 is TGCAGTGCTAGCGGACTAGCGGCCAATGAGCAGTTCTTC.

The gene calls are TRBV30 and TRBJ2-7, with TRBD1 identical over 10 bases. The CDR3 length is 15 residues. Trimming cost V 5 bases and J 3 bases; bases outside gene matches: 10. From germline, CDR1 is GTSNPN and CDR2 SVGIG (reference sequence). Here the CDR3 DNA reads TGTGCCTGGCGTTTCGGACAGGGGGATTACTACGAGCAGTACTTC. Translating gives CAWRFGQGDYYEQYF.

This chain links TRBV19 with TRBJ2-1; the D is unclear. Germline V gives CDR1 LNHDA, CDR2 SQIVND (reference sequence). The CDR3 covers 11 residues. Trimming cost V 8 bases and J 8 bases, with 10 bases left between them. CDR3 sequence (DNA): TGTGCCAGTCTGGCAGGCCATGAGCAGTTCTTC. Translated: CASLAGHEQFF.

Many counts were recorded for this clonotype. This chain uses TRBV5-1 with TRBJ2-7; no definite D call. The CDR3 covers 17 residues. Germline CDR1 and CDR2: SGHRS and YFSETQ. Trimming took 0 bases from V and 2 from J, leaving 18 bases between them. The CDR3 coding sequence is TGCGCCAGCAGCTTGGTAGGTCGGAAGGCCCCAACCTACGAGCAGTACTTC. It codes for CASSLVGRKAPTYEQYF.

Regarding this clonotype: A much bigger clone sits one base away, suggesting this may be a read error. The chain joins TRBV6-2 or TRBV6-3 to TRBJ2-3, with D possibly being TRBD1 or TRBD2 (6 bases each). Germline assignment: CDR1 MNHEY and CDR2 SVGEGT. CDR3 length equals 14 residues. The CDR3 DNA reads TGTGCCAGCAGCGGGAGCGGGTGGACAGATACGCAGTGTTTT. Protein product: CASSGSGWTDTQCF.

This clonotype showed up just a few times. CDR3 protein: CASSYQGSKNSPLHF. CDR3 nucleotide sequence: TGTGCCAGCAGCTATCAGGGGAGCAAGAATTCACCCCTCCACTTT. The genes are TRBV7-8 and TRBJ1-6, with D perhaps TRBD1 (6 bases). CDR1 SGHVS and CDR2 FQNEAQ come from the germline V gene. V gave up 4 bases and J gave up 7 bases, with 14 bases separating them. The CDR3 covers 15 residues.

This clonotype has ten or more counts. The gene calls are TRBV3-1 and TRBJ2-7, with no clear D. The CDR3 loop spans 15 amino acids. Germline V gene sequence: CDR1 LGHDT, CDR2 YNNKEL (reference sequence). Trimming removed 0 bases from V and 1 base from J, with 10 bases in between. The CDR3 loop is CASSQDVSRSYEQYF. In nucleotides, the CDR3 is TGTGCCAGCAGCCAAGATGTTAGCCGATCCTACGAGCAGTACTTC.

This chain links TRBV10-3 with TRBJ2-3, with unresolved D. CDR1 and CDR2 (germline): ENHRY, SYGVKD. This CDR3 comprises 14 residues. V shed 3 bases and J shed 2 bases, with 9 bases lying between them. The CDR3 bases are TGTGCCATCAGTGAAAACAGAAACACAGATACGCAGTATTTT. Translated: CAISENRNTDTQYF.

Many counts were recorded for this clonotype. The chain employs TRBV28 and TRBJ2-4; D is uncertain. V lost 1 base to trimming and J lost 6 bases, with 16 bases between them. Germline V gene data show CDR1 as MDHEN and CDR2 as SYDVKM. CDR3 length: 16 residues. The CDR3 DNA reads TGTGCCAGCAGTTTATTTACGGTCAGTTCCGTAAACATTCAGTACTTC. Translating it yields CASSLFTVSSVNIQYF.

The CDR3 protein is CASSFQGLSNQPQHF. CDR3 in DNA: TGTGCCAGCAGTTTTCAGGGGCTTAGCAATCAGCCCCAGCATTTT. This chain connects TRBV7-8 to TRBJ1-5; perhaps TRBD1 as D (6 bases). The V and J ends lost 6 bases and 0 bases respectively, with 12 bases between them. Germline CDR1 reads SGHVS; CDR2 reads FQNEAQ. This CDR3 comprises 15 residues. The full variable domain, with the rest looked up from reference TRBV7-8 and TRBJ1-5, is GAGVSQSPRYKVAKRGQDVALRCDPISGHVSLFWYQQALGQGPEFLTYFQNEAQLDKSGLPSDRFFAERPEGSVSTLKIQRTQQEDSAVYLCASSFQGLSNQPQHFGDGTRLSIL.

This clonotype was counted ten times or more. V gene TRBV5-6 combines with J gene TRBJ1-2; perhaps TRBD1 as D (6 bases). This CDR3 region has 16 residues. The ends were cut back, 4 bases at V and 4 bases at J, with 20 bases in the middle. The germline V gene encodes CDR1 SGHDT and CDR2 YYEEEE. In DNA, the CDR3 is TGTGCCAGCAGCGGACCACAGGGTCCCACCTTCTATGGCTACACCTTC. Encoded protein: CASSGPQGPTFYGYTF. The full variable domain, its missing parts supplied by reference TRBV5-6 and TRBJ1-2, is DAGVTQSPTHLIKTRGQQVTLRCSPKSGHDTVSWYQQALGQGPQFIFQYYEEEERQRGNFPDRFSGHQFPNYSSELNVNALLLGDSALYLCASSGPQGPTFYGYTFGSGTRLTVV.

This clonotype was counted ten times or more. The chain couples TRBV20-1 to TRBJ1-5, with TRBD1 as a possible D gene (6 bases). The CDR3 is 15 residues long. Trimming shortened V by 0 bases and J by 3 bases, and 12 bases separated the two germline ends. CDR1 is DFQATT and CDR2 is SNEGSKA in the germline V gene (reference sequence). Here the CDR3 reads CSARDDRYINQPQHF. In DNA form, the CDR3 reads TGCAGTGCTAGAGATGACAGGTATATCAATCAGCCCCAGCATTTT.

This clonotype was observed a few times. A single base separates this from a much larger clone, so it may be a read error. J is TRBJ2-3 and V is TRBV7-3; 11 bases are shared with TRBD1. The CDR3 extends over 18 amino acids. Looked up from germline, CDR1 is SGHTA and CDR2 is FQGTGA. V trimming: 5 bases; J trimming: 10 bases; junction bases outside the gene matches: 20. The CDR3 DNA follows: TGTGCCAGCAGCCGACTCGGGTCAAGGGACAGGGGGGCGGATGCGCAGTATTTT. Protein: CASSRLGSRDRGADAQYF.

V gene TRBV28 combines with J gene TRBJ1-5; TRBD1 matches 7 bases. CDR3 length equals 16 residues. J was trimmed by 2 bases and V by 5 bases; bases with no gene match: 9. Germline CDR1 and CDR2: MDHEN and SYDVKM. CDR3 region: CASSLDRVRGNQPQHF. CDR3 DNA sequence: TGTGCCAGCAGTCTAGACAGGGTAAGGGGCAATCAGCCCCAGCATTTT.

The gene calls are TRBV5-1 and TRBJ2-7, with D perhaps matching TRBD1 (5 bases). The CDR3 contains 14 residues. Between the trimmed V and J ends, which lost 2 bases and 4 bases, there was a span of 13 bases. In germline, CDR1 is SGHRS, CDR2 YFSETQ. CDR3 sequence reads: CASSFTPGSYEQYF. The CDR3 DNA reads as TGCGCCAGCAGCTTCACTCCAGGGTCGTACGAGCAGTACTTC.

This clonotype came up many times. This rearrangement joins TRBV29-1 to TRBJ1-1; maybe TRBD1 (5 bases). CDR3 length equals 15 residues. Trimming removed 5 bases from V and 0 bases from J, with 16 bases in between. Looked up from germline, CDR1 is SQVTM and CDR2 is ANQGSEA. Here the CDR3 reads CSVIPAGAMNTEAFF. Written as DNA, the CDR3 is TGCAGCGTTATACCTGCCGGGGCCATGAACACTGAAGCTTTCTTT.

This clonotype appeared a few times. The gene calls are TRBV6-2 or TRBV6-3 and TRBJ2-5, with D tentatively TRBD1 or TRBD2 (6 bases each). Germline CDR1 is MNHEY and CDR2 is SVGEGT. The germline V and J ends were trimmed by 2 bases and 2 bases, with 18 bases remaining between them. The CDR3 loop spans 17 amino acids. DNA of the CDR3: TGTGCCAGCAGTTACGCCGGGATTTGGGGGGCGCAAGAGACCCAGTACTTC. Translated: CASSYAGIWGAQETQYF.